These 25 T cell receptor beta chains came from one sample sequenced in a study of identical twins. Each CDR3 protein is one row after TCRdb ran MiXCR on the 5' RACE reads. The table includes some 500,000 distinct CDR3 sequences, 14% detected once. These data also featured in a second study, about yellow fever vaccine responses in identical twins.

The sample was CD4+ T cells sorted from blood. These receptors came from a woman aged 18-29 years in good health.

This clonotype was counted a few times. The chain joins TRBV5-1 to TRBJ2-7; 14 positions agree with TRBD2. V was clipped by 3 bases and J by 3 bases; unmatched bases: 8. CDR3 length equals 17 residues. Germline CDR1 and CDR2: SGHRS and YFSETQ. CDR3 protein: CASSSGTSGSKVYEQYF. The CDR3 DNA reads TGCGCCAGCAGCTCCGGGACTAGCGGGAGTAAGGTCTACGAGCAGTACTTC.

This clonotype was detected only a few times. The V gene is TRBV2, the J gene TRBJ2-7; D is ambiguous. The CDR3 has 13 residues. From germline, CDR1 is SNHLY and CDR2 FYNNEI. V was cut by 0 bases and J by 0 bases, with 3 bases left in between. CDR3 DNA sequence: TGTGCCAGCAGTGAAGCCAGCTCCTACGAGCAGTACTTC. The encoded protein is CASSEASSYEQYF.

The chain uses TRBV20-1 and TRBJ1-1; the match to TRBD1 covers 7 bases. J gave up 5 bases and V 6 bases, and 3 bases lay outside the gene matches. There are 11 residues in the CDR3. The germline gives CDR1 DFQATT, CDR2 SNEGSKA (reference sequence). The CDR3 sequence: CSADRATEAFF. CDR3 bases: TGCAGTGCCGACAGGGCTACTGAAGCTTTCTTT.

This clonotype showed up just a few times. This chain joins TRBV29-1 and TRBJ2-5, with D unclear. With 2 bases removed from V and 1 base from J, the gap between germline ends came to 8 bases. This CDR3 region has 13 residues. Germline V gene data show CDR1 as SQVTM and CDR2 as ANQGSEA. This CDR3 is CSVERSLQETQYF. CDR3 in DNA: TGCAGCGTTGAACGGAGTCTCCAAGAGACCCAGTACTTC.

This clonotype has more than one count but fewer than ten. The chain links TRBV6-1 to TRBJ2-7, with 7 bases identical to TRBD1. The CDR3 is made up of 14 amino acids. The germline V gene encodes CDR1 MNHNS and CDR2 SASEGT. V was clipped by 6 bases and J by 2 bases; unmatched bases: 7. The CDR3 spells CASRLQGSTYEQYF. As DNA, the CDR3 is TGTGCCAGCAGACTACAGGGGTCAACCTACGAGCAGTACTTC.

This clonotype was detected ten times or more. The V and J genes are TRBV7-9 and TRBJ1-6; possible D gene TRBD1, 6 bases. The germline CDR1 and CDR2 sequences are SEHNR and FQNEAQ (reference sequence). V shed 1 base and J shed 7 bases, with 8 bases lying between them. This CDR3 spans 14 amino acids. Here the CDR3 reads CASSLVQGNSPLHF. Here the CDR3 DNA reads TGTGCCAGCAGCTTAGTACAGGGAAATTCACCCCTCCACTTT.

This clonotype was found many times. The rearrangement uses TRBV5-1 and TRBJ2-1; D is unresolved. Germline CDR1 and CDR2: SGHRS and YFSETQ. Trimming took 0 bases from V and 0 from J, leaving 7 bases between them. The CDR3 has 15 residues. CDR3 in DNA: TGCGCCAGCAGCTTGGGGCGGAGCTCCTACAATGAGCAGTTCTTC. It yields the protein CASSLGRSSYNEQFF.

The sample holds a few counts of this clonotype. The chain carries TRBV5-1 and TRBJ2-3, with 7 bases that match TRBD1. The length of the CDR3 is 17 residues. The ends lost 0 bases at V and 5 bases at J; junction bases unmatched: 12. CDR1 SGHRS and CDR2 YFSETQ come from the germline V gene. For the CDR3, the DNA is TGCGCCAGCAGCTTGGATCCCCCGGGACAGATCATAGATACGCAGTATTTT. It translates to CASSLDPPGQIIDTQYF.

This clonotype came up a few times. CDR3 sequence: CASSLLPFADTQYF. CDR3 DNA: TGTGCCAGCAGCCTGCTCCCCTTCGCAGATACGCAGTATTTT. This chain connects TRBV7-3 to TRBJ2-3, with D uncertain. V lost 5 bases and J lost 4, with 13 bases in between. The CDR3 runs to 14 residues. The germline V gene encodes CDR1 SGHTA and CDR2 FQGTGA.

This clonotype has just a few counts. V is TRBV20-1 and J is TRBJ2-3, with TRBD1 as a possible D gene (5 bases). Trimming stripped 4 bases from V and 4 bases from J, with 9 bases between. Germline V CDR1 and CDR2: DFQATT, SNEGSKA (reference sequence). This CDR3 is 12 amino acids long. The CDR3 protein is CSAIVGADTQYF. Written as DNA, the CDR3 is TGCAGTGCTATCGTAGGGGCAGATACGCAGTATTTT.

The V call is TRBV6-2 or TRBV6-3, the J call TRBJ1-5; D not certain. CDR1 is MNHEY, CDR2 SVGEGT, per germline. The CDR3 is 15 residues long. The ends were cut back, 4 bases at V and 0 bases at J, with 10 bases in the middle. DNA for the CDR3: TGTGCCAGCAGTTCCCTCTTCTATAGCAATCAGCCCCAGCATTTT. Encoded protein: CASSSLFYSNQPQHF.

In this sample, this clonotype turned up many times. This rearrangement joins TRBV4-3 to TRBJ2-1; 8 bases match TRBD2. Germline CDR1 and CDR2: LGHNA and YSLEER. This CDR3 is 17 amino acids long. The V segment lost 1 base and the J segment 4 bases; nucleotides outside the gene matches: 9. The CDR3 loop reads CASSQAPAGAIYNEQFF. In DNA form, the CDR3 reads TGCGCCAGCAGCCAAGCCCCAGCGGGAGCCATATACAATGAGCAGTTCTTC.

In its sample, this clonotype was seen a few times. This rearrangement joins TRBV3-1 to TRBJ2-2; 9 nucleotides agree with TRBD2. The CDR3 sequence is 20 residues long. V gave up 1 base and J gave up 5 bases; unmatched junction bases: 17. The V gene's germline CDR1 is LGHDT and CDR2 YNNKEL (reference sequence). For the CDR3, the DNA is TGTGCCAGCAGCCAAGCGGGGCTAGCGGGGCCCTCGGGAGTTACCGGGGAGCTGTTTTTT. Translation gives CASSQAGLAGPSGVTGELFF.

This clonotype was picked up a small number of times. The chain links TRBV6-2 or TRBV6-3 to TRBJ1-2, with TRBD1 identical over 10 bases. The germline CDR1 and CDR2 sequences are MNHEY and SVGEGT. J gave up 8 bases and V 6 bases, and 0 bases lay outside the gene matches. The CDR3 sequence is 11 residues long. Here the CDR3 DNA reads TGTGCCAGCAGGACAGGGGGCGGCTACACCTTC. Its translation: CASRTGGGYTF.

The rearrangement uses TRBV19 and TRBJ2-7; 9 positions match TRBD2. The CDR3 spans 18 residues. CDR1 LNHDA and CDR2 SQIVND come from the germline V gene (reference sequence). The V and J ends lost 3 bases and 0 bases, in that order; junction bases with no gene match: 12. DNA of the CDR3: TGTGCCAGTAGTATCCGGGCGGCGGGAGGGAGAAGCTCCTACGAGCAGTACTTC. Protein product: CASSIRAAGGRSSYEQYF. The full variable domain, with the rest looked up from reference TRBV19 and TRBJ2-7, is DGGITQSPKYLFRKEGQNVTLSCEQNLNHDAMYWYRQDPGQGLRLIYYSQIVNDFQKGDIAEGYSVSREKKESFPLTVTSAQKNPTAFYLCASSIRAAGGRSSYEQYFGPGTRLTVT.

This clonotype has at least ten counts. The DNA for the CDR3 is TGTGCCAGCAGTGCGCAGGTCAAAGAGACCCAGTACTTC. Encoded protein: CASSAQVKETQYF. The rearrangement joins TRBV25-1 to TRBJ2-5; D call uncertain. The CDR3 totals 13 residues. Per the germline V gene, CDR1 is MGHDK and CDR2 is SYGVNS. Trimming cost V 4 bases and J 3 bases, with 9 bases left between them.

The chain combines TRBV21-1 with TRBJ2-7; the table gives TRBD1 as D, unverified against the DNA. TRBV21-1 is shown as a pseudogene. This CDR3 is built from 16 residues. The CDR3 spells CASSKNRWGGPGEQYF. Here the CDR3 DNA reads TGTGCCAGCAGCAAAAATCGGTGGGGGGGGCCGGGAGAGCAGTACTTC.

This clonotype occurred a few times. The chain carries TRBV5-6 and TRBJ2-6, with no clear D. Trimming cost V 0 bases and J 4 bases, with 8 bases left between them. This CDR3 contains 15 residues. Germline CDR1 SGHDT, CDR2 YYEEEE. CDR3 in amino acids: CASSLDSPGANVLTF. The DNA for the CDR3 is TGTGCCAGCAGCTTGGACAGTCCAGGGGCCAACGTCCTGACTTTC.

V usage is TRBV5-1 and J usage is TRBJ2-5; 11 bases align to TRBD2. This CDR3 is built from 16 residues. After removal of 3 bases from V and 4 bases from J, the junction contained 8 bases not matched to a gene. CDR1 is SGHRS and CDR2 is YFSETQ in the germline V gene. DNA for the CDR3: TGCGCCAGCAGCTCGAATAGCGGGGGGGCCGCAGAGACCCAGTACTTC. Amino acid sequence: CASSSNSGGAAETQYF.

The chain has TRBV4-3 and TRBJ2-1, with 7 bases fitting TRBD2. In germline, CDR1 is LGHNA, CDR2 YSLEER. This CDR3 is built from 17 residues. J lost 5 bases, V lost 1 base, and 11 bases had no gene match. In DNA form, the CDR3 reads TGCGCCAGCAGCCAAGCCGTGGCGGGAGCGGGAAACAATGAGCAGTTCTTC. Its protein product is CASSQAVAGAGNNEQFF.

This clonotype was picked up a small number of times. This rearrangement joins TRBV7-9 to TRBJ2-1; D may be TRBD1 (6 bases). The CDR3 sequence is 14 residues long. With 5 bases removed from V and 6 bases from J, the gap between germline ends came to 14 bases. Germline V gene lookup returns CDR1 SEHNR and CDR2 FQNEAQ (reference sequence). The CDR3 nucleotides read TGTGCCAGCAGCCCCGCAGGGGTTGGCAATGAGCAGTTCTTC. It translates to CASSPAGVGNEQFF.

The CDR3 is CSAKQWKNNEQFF. CDR3 coding DNA: TGCAGTGCTAAGCAATGGAAGAACAATGAGCAGTTCTTC. This sequence joins TRBV20-1 and TRBJ2-1, with D unresolved. Germline V gives CDR1 DFQATT, CDR2 SNEGSKA (reference sequence). With 4 bases removed from V and 5 bases from J, the gap between germline ends came to 12 bases. The CDR3 runs to 13 residues.

This clonotype was observed many times. This rearrangement joins TRBV5-1 to TRBJ2-5; D is possibly TRBD2 (6 bases). This CDR3 region has 13 residues. CDR1 is SGHRS and CDR2 is YFSETQ in the germline V gene. V was clipped by 2 bases and J by 3 bases, with 8 bases between them. CDR3 region: CASSFTGEETQYF. CDR3 DNA sequence: TGCGCCAGCAGCTTTACGGGGGAAGAGACCCAGTACTTC.

In its sample, this clonotype was seen a few times. The chain uses TRBV3-1 and TRBJ2-1; D might be TRBD2 (6 bases). Trimming removed 3 bases from V and 0 bases from J, with 12 bases in between. The CDR3 is 16 amino acids. The germline gives CDR1 LGHDT, CDR2 YNNKEL (reference sequence). The CDR3 nucleotides are TGTGCCAGCAGCCACCTGGGGAGGAGCTCCTACAATGAGCAGTTCTTC. Amino acids: CASSHLGRSSYNEQFF.

There are a few counts of this clonotype. The chain links TRBV10-1 to TRBJ2-3; 9 positions match TRBD1. After removal of 0 bases from V and 6 bases from J, the junction contained 7 bases not matched to a gene. The CDR3 is 16 amino acids. Germline V gene sequence: CDR1 WNHNN, CDR2 SYGVQD (reference sequence). The CDR3 DNA follows: TGCGCCAGCAGTGAGTCTTCCGGGACAGGGCCCGATACGCAGTATTTT. Its translation: CASSESSGTGPDTQYF.